The clone carrying this T cell receptor (beta chain) was seen a few times. The time point denotes: newly diagnosed GD, antithyroid drugs for less than 3 months. Scientists built the TCR library using RNA that was extracted from PBMCs. The CDR3 loop spans 15 amino acids. Looked up from germline, CDR1 is MNHGY and CDR2 is SVAAGI. Between the trimmed V and J ends, which lost 2 bases and 1 base, there was a span of 11 bases. The sample originates from a study of regulatory T cells in long-lasting Graves disease. Both iRepertoire HTBI primers and Arm-PCR of CDR3 regions were used to build the TCR beta libraries. TCRdb used MiXCR to reprocess the multiplex PCR reads, holding one entry per CDR3 protein. This sample has about 560,000 distinct CDR3 sequences, with approximately 16% found just once. The same specimen was also included in a second study, on T cells in Graves' hyperthyroidism and ophthalmopathy.

The TCR sequence derives from a man between 18 and 29 years old with Graves disease. This chain links TRBV6-9 with TRBJ2-5, with a tentative D call TRBD1 (5 bases). The sequencing here drew on peripheral blood mononuclear cells (PBMCs), taken at new diagnosis, from a patient treated with antithyroid drugs. In nucleotides, the CDR3 is TGTGCCAGCAGTTATGGGGCAGCAGTCCAAGAGACCCAGTACTTC. Translated, it gives CASSYGAAVQETQYF.